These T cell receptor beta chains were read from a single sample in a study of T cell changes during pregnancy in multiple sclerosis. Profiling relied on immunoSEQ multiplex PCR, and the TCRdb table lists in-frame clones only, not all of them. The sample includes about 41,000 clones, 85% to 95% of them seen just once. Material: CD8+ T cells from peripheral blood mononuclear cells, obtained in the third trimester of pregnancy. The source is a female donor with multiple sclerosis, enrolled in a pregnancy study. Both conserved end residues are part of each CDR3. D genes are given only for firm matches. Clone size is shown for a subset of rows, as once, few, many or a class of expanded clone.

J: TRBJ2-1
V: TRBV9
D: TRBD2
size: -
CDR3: CASSALGGLAGGDHEQFF
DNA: TGTGCCAGCAGCGCACTGGGGGGTTTGGCGGGAGGTGACCATGAGCAGTTCTTC

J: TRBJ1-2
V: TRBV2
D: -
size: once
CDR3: CASSDWTIARYGYTF
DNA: TGTGCCAGCAGTGATTGGACAATCGCCCGCTATGGCTACACCTTC

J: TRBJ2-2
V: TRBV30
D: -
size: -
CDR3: CAWSVLLGKEVYTGELFF
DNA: TGTGCCTGGAGTGTACTCCTAGGCAAGGAGGTTTACACCGGGGAGCTGTTTTTT

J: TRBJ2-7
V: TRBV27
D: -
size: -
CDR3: CASSFSARYEQYF
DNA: TGTGCCAGCAGTTTTAGTGCAAGATACGAGCAGTACTTC

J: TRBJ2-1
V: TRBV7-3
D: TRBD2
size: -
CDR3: CASRQLAGEGNEQFF
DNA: TGTGCCAGCAGGCAACTAGCGGGGGAAGGTAATGAGCAGTTCTTC

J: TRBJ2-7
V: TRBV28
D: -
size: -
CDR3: CASSLTGSHSYEQYF
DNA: TGTGCCAGCAGTTTAACAGGGTCCCACTCCTACGAGCAGTACTTC

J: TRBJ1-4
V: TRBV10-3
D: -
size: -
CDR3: CAISDEVEINEKLFF
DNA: TGTGCCATCAGTGATGAGGTCGAGATAAATGAAAAACTGTTTTTT

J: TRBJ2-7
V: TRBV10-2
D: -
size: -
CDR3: CASRDISYEQYF
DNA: TGCGCCAGCAGGGACATCTCCTACGAGCAGTACTTC

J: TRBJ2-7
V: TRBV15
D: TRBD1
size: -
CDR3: CATSIGQGEYEQYF
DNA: TGTGCCACCAGCATCGGACAGGGGGAATACGAGCAGTACTTC

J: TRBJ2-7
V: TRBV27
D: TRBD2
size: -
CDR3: CASSRLAGDEEQYF
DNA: TGTGCCAGCAGTCGACTAGCGGGAGATGAGGAGCAGTACTTC

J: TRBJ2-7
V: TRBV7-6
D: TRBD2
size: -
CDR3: CASSLAAGELFYEQYF
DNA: TGTGCCAGCAGCTTAGCTGCGGGGGAACTCTTCTACGAGCAGTACTTC

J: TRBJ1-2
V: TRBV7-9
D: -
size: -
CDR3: CASSLGGGNPLGGYTF
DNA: TGTGCCAGCAGCTTAGGAGGCGGGAATCCCCTTGGTGGCTACACCTTC

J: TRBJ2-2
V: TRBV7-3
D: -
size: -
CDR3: CASRRDSTGELFF
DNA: TGTGCCAGCAGGAGAGACAGCACCGGGGAGCTGTTTTTT

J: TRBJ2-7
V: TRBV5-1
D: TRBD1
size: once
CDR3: CASNPTGGKGVYEQYF
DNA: TGCGCCAGCAACCCTACAGGGGGCAAGGGTGTTTACGAGCAGTACTTC

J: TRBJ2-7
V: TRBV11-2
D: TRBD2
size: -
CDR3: CASSLDRGLAGEEQYF
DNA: TGTGCCAGCAGCTTAGATAGGGGTCTAGCGGGGGAAGAGCAGTACTTC

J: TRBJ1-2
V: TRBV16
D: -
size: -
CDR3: CASSQSKGNGYTF
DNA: TGTGCCAGCAGCCAATCGAAGGGGAATGGCTACACCTTC

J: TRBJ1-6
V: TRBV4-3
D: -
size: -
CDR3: CASSPQDGSNSPLHF
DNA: TGCGCCAGCAGCCCACAGGACGGGTCTAATTCACCCCTCCACTTT

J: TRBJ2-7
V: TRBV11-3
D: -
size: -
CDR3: CASSLDPSGSYEQYF
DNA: TGTGCCAGCAGCTTAGACCCCAGCGGCTCCTACGAGCAGTACTTC

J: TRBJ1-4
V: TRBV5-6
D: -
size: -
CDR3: CASSLANLGQPTNEKLFF
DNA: TGTGCCAGCAGCTTGGCAAACTTAGGACAGCCCACTAATGAAAAACTGTTTTTT

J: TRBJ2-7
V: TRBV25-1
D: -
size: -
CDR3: CASSEQGKHLF
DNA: TGTGCCAGCAGTGAACAGGGGAAACACCTCTTC

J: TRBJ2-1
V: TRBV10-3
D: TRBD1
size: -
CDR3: CATGTGGNNEQFF
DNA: TGTGCCACCGGGACAGGGGGAAACAATGAGCAGTTCTTC

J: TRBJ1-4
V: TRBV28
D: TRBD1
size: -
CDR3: CASSLIDRVGEKLFF
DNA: TGTGCCAGCAGCTTGATCGACAGGGTCGGGGAAAAACTGTTTTTT

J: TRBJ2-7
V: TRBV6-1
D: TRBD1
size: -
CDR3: CASSDGRDRSYEQYF
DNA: TGTGCCAGCAGTGACGGCAGGGACAGATCCTACGAGCAGTACTTC

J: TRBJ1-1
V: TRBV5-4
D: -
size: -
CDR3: CASSPRGANTEAFF
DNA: TGTGCCAGCAGCCCGCGGGGGGCGAACACTGAAGCTTTCTTT

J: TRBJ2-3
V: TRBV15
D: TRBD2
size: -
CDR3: CATSSSYGGGTDTQYF
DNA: TGTGCCACCAGCAGTAGTTATGGGGGGGGGACAGATACGCAGTATTTT

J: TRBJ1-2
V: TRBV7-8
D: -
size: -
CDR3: CASSLVGTSGYTF
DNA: TGTGCCAGCAGCTTAGTTGGTACTTCTGGCTACACCTTC

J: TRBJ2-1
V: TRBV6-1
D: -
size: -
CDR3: CASSVGGDWDEQFF
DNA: TGTGCCAGCAGTGTTGGCGGGGACTGGGATGAGCAGTTCTTC

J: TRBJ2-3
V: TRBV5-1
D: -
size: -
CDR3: CASSYRPASGDTQYF
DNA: TGCGCCAGCAGCTATAGACCAGCCTCAGGCGATACGCAGTATTTT